This TCR beta chain was sequenced in a study of regulatory T cells in long-lasting Graves disease. This clonotype came up many times. Its antigen is not identified. The trim removed 6 bases at V and 0 bases at J, leaving 5 bases unmatched. Germline V gene lookup returns CDR1 MDHEN and CDR2 SYDVKM. This CDR3 contains 14 residues. As to time point: newly diagnosed GD, antithyroid drugs for less than 3 months. From RNA extracted from PBMCs, the TCR library was made. Study observations and caveats: A limited number of samples was an acknowledged limitation. Persistent Graves' patients showed less TCR diversity than newly diagnosed ones.

Building of the TCR beta libraries involved iRepertoire HTBI primers and Arm-PCR of CDR3 regions. TCRdb called the multiplex PCR reads again in MiXCR, with one record for every CDR3 protein. The table shows roughly 410,000 distinct CDR3 sequences, with approximately 16% occurring only once. Separately, the same data were catalogued under a study of T cells in Graves' hyperthyroidism and ophthalmopathy. That source adds: Across 18 months, stable Graves' hyperthyroidism was marked by no progression to ophthalmopathy. TCR CDR3 regions were first amplified by RT-PCR with HTBI primers.

This TCR was sampled from a middle-aged woman with Graves disease. The source material was peripheral blood mononuclear cells (PBMCs), sampled at new diagnosis, from a patient treated with antithyroid drugs. This chain links TRBV28 with TRBJ2-7; 7 bases line up with TRBD2. CDR3 region: CASSVAGHSYEQYF. The CDR3 coding sequence is TGTGCCAGCAGCGTAGCGGGCCACTCCTACGAGCAGTACTTC.